The rows below give T cell receptor beta chains drawn from one sample of a study of cytomegalovirus exposure and HLA in healthy donors. Assay used: immunoSEQ multiplex PCR; TCRdb lists only in-frame clones, some missing. The sample lists some 150,000 clones; less than 80% were seen once. The sample taken for sequencing was PBMCs. These receptors were obtained from a man aged 35-49 years in good health and CMV-seronegative. The CDR3 runs from the conserved cysteine through the conserved F or W. A D gene is named only where the DNA matches it firmly. Clone size is not always given. Where it is, it says once, few, many or a class for expanded clones.

V	length	D	size	J	CDR3	DNA
TRBV7-9	15	TRBD2	NA	TRBJ2-7	CASSLSAGVIREQYF	TGTGCCAGCAGCCTTAGTGCGGGAGTAATCCGCGAGCAGTACTTC
TRBV2	11	NA	NA	TRBJ1-2	CASIAGLGYTF	TGTGCCAGCATAGCCGGGTTAGGCTACACCTTC
TRBV5-1	17	NA	few	TRBJ1-5	CASSLAGPQDNNQPQHF	TGCGCCAGCAGCTTGGCCGGCCCCCAGGATAATAATCAGCCCCAGCATTTT
TRBV18	14	NA	few	TRBJ1-2	CASSPVEGIYGYTF	TGTGCCAGCTCACCTGTTGAGGGAATCTATGGCTACACCTTC
TRBV2	15	NA	NA	TRBJ2-2	CASSEALPGTGELFF	TGTGCCAGCAGTGAAGCGCTTCCGGGCACCGGGGAGCTGTTTTTT
TRBV19	12	TRBD1	few	TRBJ1-1	CASNTGGIEAFF	TGTGCCAGTAATACAGGGGGCATCGAAGCTTTCTTT
TRBV30	13	NA	NA	TRBJ2-2	CAWSVQRAGELFF	TGTGCCTGGAGTGTACAGCGGGCCGGGGAGCTGTTTTTT
TRBV7-6	15	TRBD1	NA	TRBJ2-7	CASSSGQGRYYEQYF	TGTGCCAGCAGTTCCGGACAGGGGCGATACTACGAGCAGTACTTC
TRBV27	14	TRBD2	NA	TRBJ2-7	CASSFTSGGYEQYF	TGTGCCAGCAGTTTTACTAGCGGGGGGTACGAGCAGTACTTC
TRBV6-6	15	NA	NA	TRBJ2-7	CASSYSGGRIYEQYF	TGTGCCAGCAGTTACTCCGGGGGGCGAATCTACGAGCAGTACTTC
TRBV6-6	15	TRBD1	few	TRBJ2-7	CASRLPGQGWDEQYF	TGTGCCAGCAGACTTCCGGGACAGGGGTGGGACGAGCAGTACTTC
TRBV4-1	16	NA	NA	TRBJ2-3	CASSQDYGSGLQTQYF	TGCGCCAGCAGCCAAGATTACGGGAGCGGCTTACAGACGCAGTATTTT
TRBV14	14	NA	NA	TRBJ2-5	CASSRLGIQETQYF	TGTGCCAGCAGCCGACTCGGTATCCAAGAGACCCAGTACTTC
TRBV27	14	NA	NA	TRBJ1-6	CASSSSSYNSPLHF	TGTGCCAGTTCTTCGAGCTCCTATAATTCACCCCTCCACTTT
TRBV19	15	TRBD1	NA	TRBJ2-1	CASSKPGQGNNEQFF	TGTGCCAGTAGTAAACCGGGACAGGGGAACAATGAGCAGTTCTTC
TRBV29-1	13	NA	NA	TRBJ2-1	CSVAQGANFAAFF	NA
TRBV7-9	16	NA	NA	TRBJ1-1	CASSPIKGRGEQGAFF	TGTGCCAGCAGCCCTATCAAGGGAAGGGGCGAACAAGGAGCTTTCTTT
TRBV7-9	14	TRBD1	NA	TRBJ1-1	CASSGWDRATEAFF	TGTGCCAGCAGCGGATGGGACAGGGCTACTGAAGCTTTCTTT
TRBV30	15	NA	NA	TRBJ2-7	CAWSGVIATGYEQYF	TGTGCCTGGAGTGGCGTTATAGCGACCGGCTACGAGCAGTACTTC
TRBV7-3	15	NA	few	TRBJ2-6	CASSPANSGANVLTF	TGTGCCAGCAGCCCCGCTAACTCTGGGGCCAACGTCCTGACTTTC
TRBV30	15	TRBD1	NA	TRBJ1-5	CAWSGDRAYGQPQHF	TGTGCCTGGAGCGGGGACAGGGCTTACGGTCAGCCCCAGCATTTT
TRBV7-3	14	NA	NA	TRBJ2-7	CASSRRQGPFEQYF	TGTGCCAGCAGTCGTAGGCAGGGGCCCTTCGAGCAGTACTTC
TRBV6-1	14	NA	NA	TRBJ1-2	CASSESEGARGYTF	TGTGCCAGCAGTGAGTCAGAAGGGGCTCGGGGCTACACCTTC
TRBV29-1	12	NA	NA	TRBJ2-5	CSVDRNQETQYF	TGCAGCGTTGACAGGAACCAAGAGACCCAGTACTTC
TRBV5-1	16	NA	NA	TRBJ1-6	CASSPTGDTYNSPLHF	TGCGCCAGCAGCCCCACGGGAGACACCTATAATTCACCCCTCCACTTT
TRBV10-3	15	NA	few	TRBJ1-5	CAIRSTGDSNQPQHF	TGTGCCATCAGGTCCACTGGAGATAGCAATCAGCCCCAGCATTTT
TRBV11-3	10	NA	NA	TRBJ2-7	CASSAREQYF	TGTGCCAGCAGCGCACGGGAGCAGTACTTC
TRBV5-6	13	NA	NA	TRBJ1-3	CASSLQGRNTIYF	TGTGCCAGCAGCCTCCAGGGTCGCAACACCATATATTTT
TRBV7-8	15	NA	NA	TRBJ2-5	CASSLREGPQETQYF	TGTGCCAGCAGCTTACGGGAAGGGCCCCAAGAGACCCAGTACTTC
TRBV9	17	TRBD1	few	TRBJ2-2	CASSVTPGGDATGELFF	TGTGCCAGCAGCGTAACCCCAGGGGGCGATGCAACCGGGGAGCTGTTTTTT
TRBV2	15	NA	once	TRBJ2-1	CASSEALQGFSAQFF	TGTGCCAGCAGTGAAGCTCTCCAGGGGTTTAGTGCGCAGTTCTTC
TRBV25-1	14	TRBD1	NA	TRBJ2-7	CASSEHWTGGEQYF	TGTGCCAGCAGTGAACACTGGACAGGGGGAGAGCAGTACTTC
TRBV5-1	15	TRBD2	NA	TRBJ2-7	CASSPGVAGTGEQYF	TGCGCCAGCAGCCCCGGGGTAGCGGGGACTGGAGAGCAGTACTTC
TRBV5-1	15	NA	NA	TRBJ2-7	CASSLAQGPAYEQYF	TGCGCCAGCAGCTTGGCCCAGGGCCCAGCCTACGAGCAGTACTTC
TRBV19	13	TRBD1	NA	TRBJ1-1	CASSSTGDTEAFF	TGTGCCAGTAGTTCCACAGGGGACACTGAAGCTTTCTTT
TRBV6-5	13	NA	NA	TRBJ1-5	CASSYSGEQPQHF	TGTGCCAGCAGTTACTCCGGGGAGCAGCCCCAGCATTTT
TRBV5-4	15	NA	once	TRBJ1-5	CASSFGGFRDQPQHF	TGTGCCAGCAGCTTCGGGGGGTTTCGGGATCAGCCCCAGCATTTT
TRBV7-9	15	TRBD1	few	TRBJ2-7	CSSSRTGGGNYEQYF	TGTTCCAGCAGCCGGACAGGGGGGGGGAACTACGAGCAGTACTTC
TRBV9	15	TRBD1	once	TRBJ2-1	CASTVTGQGDNEQFF	TGTGCCAGCACCGTTACGGGACAGGGGGACAATGAGCAGTTCTTC
TRBV5-4	16	TRBD2	NA	TRBJ2-3	CASSRTSGPAPLSQYF	TGTGCCAGCAGCAGGACTAGCGGTCCCGCGCCATTGTCGCAGTATTTT
TRBV6-4	15	TRBD1	once	TRBJ2-2	CASSERDRGTGELFF	TGTGCCAGCAGTGAAAGGGACAGGGGCACCGGGGAGCTGTTTTTT
TRBV29-1	12	NA	NA	TRBJ1-2	CSVEVLNYGYTF	TGCAGCGTTGAAGTACTCAACTATGGCTACACCTTC
TRBV18	16	NA	few	TRBJ2-7	CASSPSRQGFLYEQYF	TGTGCCAGCTCTCCTTCTCGGCAGGGCTTTTTGTACGAGCAGTACTTC
TRBV7-2	14	TRBD1	NA	TRBJ1-2	CASSLEGDSYGYTF	TGTGCCAGCAGCTTAGAAGGGGACAGCTATGGCTACACCTTC